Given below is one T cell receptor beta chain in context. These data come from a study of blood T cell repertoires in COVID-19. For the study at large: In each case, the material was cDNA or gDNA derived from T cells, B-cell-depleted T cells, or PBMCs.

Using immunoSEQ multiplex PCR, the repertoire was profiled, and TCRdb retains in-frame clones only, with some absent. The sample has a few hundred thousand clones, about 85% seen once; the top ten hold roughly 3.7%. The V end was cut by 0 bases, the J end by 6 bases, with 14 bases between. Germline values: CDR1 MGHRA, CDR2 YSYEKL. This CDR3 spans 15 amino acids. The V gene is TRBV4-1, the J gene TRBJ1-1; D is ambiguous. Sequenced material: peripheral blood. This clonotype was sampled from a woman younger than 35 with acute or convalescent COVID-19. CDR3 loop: CASSQDGSGVAEAFF. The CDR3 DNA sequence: TGCGCCAGCAGCCAAGATGGCTCCGGAGTCGCTGAAGCTTTCTTT.